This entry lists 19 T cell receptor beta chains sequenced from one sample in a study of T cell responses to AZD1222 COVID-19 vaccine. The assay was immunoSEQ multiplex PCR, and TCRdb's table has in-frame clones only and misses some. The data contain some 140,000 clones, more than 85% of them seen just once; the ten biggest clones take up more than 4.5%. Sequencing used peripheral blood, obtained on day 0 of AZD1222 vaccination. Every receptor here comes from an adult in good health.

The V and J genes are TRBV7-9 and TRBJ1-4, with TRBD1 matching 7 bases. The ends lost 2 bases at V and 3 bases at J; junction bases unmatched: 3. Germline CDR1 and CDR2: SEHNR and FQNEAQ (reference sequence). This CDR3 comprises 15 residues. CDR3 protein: CASSLRQGSNEKLFF. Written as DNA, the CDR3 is TGTGCCAGCAGCTTAAGACAGGGCTCTAATGAAAAACTGTTTTTT.

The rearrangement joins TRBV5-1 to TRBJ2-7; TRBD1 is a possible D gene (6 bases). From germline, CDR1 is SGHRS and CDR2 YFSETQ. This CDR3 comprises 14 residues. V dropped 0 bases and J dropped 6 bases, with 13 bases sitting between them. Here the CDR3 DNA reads TGCGCCAGCAGCTTGGACAGGGAATGGGTCGAGCAGTACTTC. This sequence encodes CASSLDREWVEQYF.

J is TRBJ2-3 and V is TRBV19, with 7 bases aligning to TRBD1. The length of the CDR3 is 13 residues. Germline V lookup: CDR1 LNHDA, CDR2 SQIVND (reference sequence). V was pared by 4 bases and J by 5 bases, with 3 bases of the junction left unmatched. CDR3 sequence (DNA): TGTGCCAGTAGTACTACAGGGGTAGATACGCAGTATTTT. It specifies CASSTTGVDTQYF. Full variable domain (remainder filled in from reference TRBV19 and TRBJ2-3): DGGITQSPKYLFRKEGQNVTLSCEQNLNHDAMYWYRQDPGQGLRLIYYSQIVNDFQKGDIAEGYSVSREKKESFPLTVTSAQKNPTAFYLCASSTTGVDTQYFGPGTRLTVL.

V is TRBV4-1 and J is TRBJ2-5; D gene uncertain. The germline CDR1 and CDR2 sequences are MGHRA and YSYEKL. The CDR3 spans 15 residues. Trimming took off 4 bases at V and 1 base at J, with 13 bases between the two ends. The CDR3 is CASSPLGNFQETQYF. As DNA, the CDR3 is TGCGCCAGCAGCCCCCTAGGGAACTTCCAAGAGACCCAGTACTTC.

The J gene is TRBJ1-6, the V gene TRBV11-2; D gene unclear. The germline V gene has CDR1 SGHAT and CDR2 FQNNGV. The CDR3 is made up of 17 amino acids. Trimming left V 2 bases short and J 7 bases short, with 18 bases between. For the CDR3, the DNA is TGTGCCAGCAGCTTACAATTCCCCGGCAGGCCGAATTCACCCCTCCACTTT. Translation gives CASSLQFPGRPNSPLHF. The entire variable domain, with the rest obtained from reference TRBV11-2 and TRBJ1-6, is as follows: EAGVAQSPRYKIIEKRQSVAFWCNPISGHATLYWYQQILGQGPKLLIQFQNNGVVDDSQLPKDRFSAERLKGVDSTLKIQPAKLEDSAVYLCASSLQFPGRPNSPLHFGNGTRLTVT.

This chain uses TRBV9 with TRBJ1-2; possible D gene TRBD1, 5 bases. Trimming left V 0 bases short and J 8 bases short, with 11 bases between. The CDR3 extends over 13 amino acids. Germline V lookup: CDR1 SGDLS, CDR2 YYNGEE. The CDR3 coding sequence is TGTGCCAGCAGCGTAGGATCAGGGTCAGGCTACACCTTC. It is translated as CASSVGSGSGYTF.

CDR3 in DNA: TGTGCCAGCAGCCAAGCGGGACTAGCGGGAGAGGAGTCCTACGAGCAGTACTTC. Amino acids: CASSQAGLAGEESYEQYF. This chain joins TRBV3-1 (or the pseudogene TRBV3-2) and TRBJ2-7; 14 nucleotides agree with TRBD2. The V gene's germline CDR1 is LGHDT and CDR2 YNNKEL (reference sequence). The CDR3 totals 18 residues. The trim removed 1 base at V and 1 base at J, leaving 6 bases unmatched.

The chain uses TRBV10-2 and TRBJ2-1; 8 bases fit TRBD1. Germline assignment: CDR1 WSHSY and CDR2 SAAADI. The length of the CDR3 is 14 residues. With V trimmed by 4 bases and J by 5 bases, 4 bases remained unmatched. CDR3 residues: CASSGTGPNNEQFF. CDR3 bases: TGCGCCAGCAGTGGGACAGGGCCGAACAATGAGCAGTTCTTC.

In DNA form, the CDR3 reads TGTGCCATCAGTCAGGGCATATTGAGCAATCAGCCCCAGCATTTT. As protein: CAISQGILSNQPQHF. The gene calls are TRBV10-3 and TRBJ1-5; possible D gene TRBD1, 5 bases. Germline V gives CDR1 ENHRY, CDR2 SYGVKD. The CDR3 covers 15 residues. Trimming took off 5 bases at V and 1 base at J, with 12 bases between the two ends.

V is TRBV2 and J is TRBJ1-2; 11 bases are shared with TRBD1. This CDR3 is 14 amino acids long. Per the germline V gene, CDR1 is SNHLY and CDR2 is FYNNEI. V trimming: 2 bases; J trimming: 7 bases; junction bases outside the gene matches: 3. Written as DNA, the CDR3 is TGTGCCAGCAGTGAAACAGGGACAGGGGGTGGCTACACCTTC. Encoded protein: CASSETGTGGGYTF.

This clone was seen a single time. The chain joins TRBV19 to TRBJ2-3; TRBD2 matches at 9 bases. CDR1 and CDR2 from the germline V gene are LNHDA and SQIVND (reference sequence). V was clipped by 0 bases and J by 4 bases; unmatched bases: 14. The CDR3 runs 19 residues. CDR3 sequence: CASSIDRREGQMRADTQYF. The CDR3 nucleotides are TGTGCCAGTAGTATAGATAGGCGGGAGGGCCAAATGAGGGCAGATACGCAGTATTTT.

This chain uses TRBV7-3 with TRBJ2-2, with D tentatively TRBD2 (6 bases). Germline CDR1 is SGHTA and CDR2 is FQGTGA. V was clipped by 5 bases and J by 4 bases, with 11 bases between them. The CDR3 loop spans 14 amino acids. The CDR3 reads CASSLGGITGELFF. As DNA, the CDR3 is TGTGCCAGCAGCCTCGGGGGAATCACCGGGGAGCTGTTTTTT.

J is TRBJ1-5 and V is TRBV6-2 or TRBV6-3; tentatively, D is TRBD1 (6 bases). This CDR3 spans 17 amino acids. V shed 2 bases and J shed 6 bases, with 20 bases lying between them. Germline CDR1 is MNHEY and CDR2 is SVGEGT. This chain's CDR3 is CASSYTLGLLGGQPQHF. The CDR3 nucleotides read TGTGCCAGCAGTTACACTCTCGGACTACTAGGGGGTCAGCCCCAGCATTTT.

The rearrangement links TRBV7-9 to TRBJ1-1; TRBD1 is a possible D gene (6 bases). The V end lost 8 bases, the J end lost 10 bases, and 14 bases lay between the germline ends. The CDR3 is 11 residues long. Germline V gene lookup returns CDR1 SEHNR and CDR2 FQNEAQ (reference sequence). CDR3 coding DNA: TGTGCCAGCGGAGGGGGTAAAGCAGCTTTCTTT. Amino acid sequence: CASGGGKAAFF.

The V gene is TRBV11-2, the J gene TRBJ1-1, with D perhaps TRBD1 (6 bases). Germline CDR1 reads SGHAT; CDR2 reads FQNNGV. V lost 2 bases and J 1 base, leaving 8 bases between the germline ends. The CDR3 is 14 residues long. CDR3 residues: CASSLTGTNTEAFF. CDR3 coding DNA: TGTGCCAGCAGCTTAACAGGGACGAACACTGAAGCTTTCTTT.

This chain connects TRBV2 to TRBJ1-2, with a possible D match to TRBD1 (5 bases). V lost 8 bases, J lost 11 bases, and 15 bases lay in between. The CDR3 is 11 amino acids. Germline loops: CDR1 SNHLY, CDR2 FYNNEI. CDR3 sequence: CASDKGTGYTF. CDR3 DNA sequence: TGTGCCAGCGATAAAGGGACGGGATACACCTTC.

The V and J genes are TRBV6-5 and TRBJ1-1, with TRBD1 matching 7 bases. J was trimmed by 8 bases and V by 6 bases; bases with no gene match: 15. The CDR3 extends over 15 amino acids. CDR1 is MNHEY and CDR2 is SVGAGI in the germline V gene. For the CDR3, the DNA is TGTGCCAGCAGCCTAACGGGACAGATCGATGGAGAAGCTTTCTTT. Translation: CASSLTGQIDGEAFF.

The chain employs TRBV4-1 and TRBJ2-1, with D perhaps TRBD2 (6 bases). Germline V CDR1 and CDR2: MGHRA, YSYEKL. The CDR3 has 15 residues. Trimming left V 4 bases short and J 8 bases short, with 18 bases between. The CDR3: CASSPERVWGDEQFF. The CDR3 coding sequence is TGCGCCAGCAGCCCCGAGCGGGTTTGGGGGGATGAGCAGTTCTTC.

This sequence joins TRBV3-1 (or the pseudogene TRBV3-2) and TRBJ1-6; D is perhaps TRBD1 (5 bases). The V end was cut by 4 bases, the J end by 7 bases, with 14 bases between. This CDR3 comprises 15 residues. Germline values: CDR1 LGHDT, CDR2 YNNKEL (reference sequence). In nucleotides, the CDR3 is TGTGCCAGCAGCCGCACAGGCCAAGGGAATTCACCCCTCCACTTT. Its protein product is CASSRTGQGNSPLHF.